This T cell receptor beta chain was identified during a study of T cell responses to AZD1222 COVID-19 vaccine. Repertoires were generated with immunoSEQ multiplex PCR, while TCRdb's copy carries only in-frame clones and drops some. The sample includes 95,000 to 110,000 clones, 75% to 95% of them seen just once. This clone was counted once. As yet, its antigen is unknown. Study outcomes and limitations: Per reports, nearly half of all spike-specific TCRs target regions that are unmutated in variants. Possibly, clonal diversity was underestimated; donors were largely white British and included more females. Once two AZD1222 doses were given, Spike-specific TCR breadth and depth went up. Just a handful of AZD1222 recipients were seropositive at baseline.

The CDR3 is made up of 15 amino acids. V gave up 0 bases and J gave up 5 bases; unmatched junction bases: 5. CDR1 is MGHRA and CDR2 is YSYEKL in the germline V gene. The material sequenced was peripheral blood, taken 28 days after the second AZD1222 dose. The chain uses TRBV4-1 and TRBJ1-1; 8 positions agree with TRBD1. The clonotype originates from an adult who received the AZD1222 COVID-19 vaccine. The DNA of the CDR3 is TGCGCCAGCAGCCAAGATACAGGGGGATGGACTGAAGCTTTCTTT. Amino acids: CASSQDTGGWTEAFF.